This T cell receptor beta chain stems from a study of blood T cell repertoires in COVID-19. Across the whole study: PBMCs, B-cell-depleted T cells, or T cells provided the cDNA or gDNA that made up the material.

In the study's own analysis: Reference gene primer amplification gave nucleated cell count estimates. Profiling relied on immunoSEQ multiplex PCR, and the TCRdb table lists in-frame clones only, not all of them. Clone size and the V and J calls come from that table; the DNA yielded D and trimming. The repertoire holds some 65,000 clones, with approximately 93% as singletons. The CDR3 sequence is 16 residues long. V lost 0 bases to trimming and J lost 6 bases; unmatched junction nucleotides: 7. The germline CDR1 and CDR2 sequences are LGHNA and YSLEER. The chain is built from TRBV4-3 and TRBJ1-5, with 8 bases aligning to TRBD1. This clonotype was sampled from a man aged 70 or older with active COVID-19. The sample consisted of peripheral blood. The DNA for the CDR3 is TGCGCCAGCAGCCAAGATACAGCAGGGGGCTTTCAGCCCCAGCATTTT. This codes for CASSQDTAGGFQPQHF.